Below, 32 T cell receptor beta chains from the same sample are listed, as sequenced in a study of blood T cell repertoires in COVID-19. Method: immunoSEQ multiplex PCR; TCRdb's copy keeps in-frame clones and lacks some. This table has about 210,000 clones, over 75% appearing once. Sequenced input: peripheral blood. These TCRs come from a man aged 45 to 65 with COVID-19, enrolled during active disease.

The genes are TRBV9 and TRBJ1-2; 8 nucleotides match TRBD1. This CDR3 spans 16 amino acids. The V segment lost 0 bases and the J segment 4 bases; nucleotides outside the gene matches: 8. Per the germline V gene, CDR1 is SGDLS and CDR2 is YYNGEE. CDR3 coding DNA: TGTGCCAGCAGCGTAGGCCCGACAGGGGTGATCTATGGCTACACCTTC. It encodes CASSVGPTGVIYGYTF.

The chain couples TRBV3-1 (or the pseudogene TRBV3-2) to TRBJ1-5; 8 nucleotides align to TRBD1. In germline, CDR1 is LGHDT, CDR2 YNNKEL (reference sequence). V dropped 3 bases and J dropped 6; count of bases not matched to a gene: 10. This CDR3 has 16 residues. DNA of the CDR3: TGTGCCAGCAGCCAGGGAGCGGACAGGGCGGGTCAGCCCCAGCATTTT. It translates to CASSQGADRAGQPQHF.

The chain employs TRBV5-6 and TRBJ2-7; 9 bases map to TRBD1. The trim removed 6 bases at V and 3 bases at J, leaving 10 bases unmatched. CDR1 and CDR2 from the germline V gene are SGHDT and YYEEEE. This CDR3 has 15 residues. Written as DNA, the CDR3 is TGTGCCAGCACCGCTAGAGGGACAGGGTACTACGAGCAGTACTTC. Amino acid sequence: CASTARGTGYYEQYF.

J is TRBJ1-5 and V is TRBV6-5; weak D call: TRBD1 (5 bases). Germline-derived CDR1 and CDR2 are MNHEY and SVGAGI. V gave up 5 bases and J gave up 1 base, with 12 bases separating them. The CDR3 covers 15 residues. CDR3 coding DNA: TGTGCCAGCAGTAGGTTGGGGGGGAGCAATCAGCCCCAGCATTTT. This codes for CASSRLGGSNQPQHF.

In this sample, this clone turned up a few times. This chain connects TRBV27 to TRBJ1-6; a possible D gene is TRBD1 (5 bases). CDR3 length: 15 amino acids. Germline CDR1 and CDR2: MNHEY and SMNVEV (reference sequence). Trimming removed 10 bases at V and 1 base at J, with 14 bases between. The CDR3 region has the DNA TGTGCCACCTTACCAGGGATATCCTATAATTCACCCCTCCACTTT. Residues: CATLPGISYNSPLHF.

The chain uses TRBV4-1 and TRBJ2-5, with 14 positions matching TRBD2. CDR3 length: 19 amino acids. Looked up from germline, CDR1 is MGHRA and CDR2 is YSYEKL. V was pared by 3 bases and J by 0 bases, with 9 bases of the junction left unmatched. The CDR3 DNA is TGCGCCAGCAGCCAGACGGGACTAGCGGGGGCAGCGTACCAAGAGACCCAGTACTTC. This codes for CASSQTGLAGAAYQETQYF.

The gene calls are TRBV9 and TRBJ2-5; 8 positions match TRBD2. Losses at the gene ends were 0 bases for V and 5 bases for J; bases not matched to a gene: 9. CDR1 is SGDLS, CDR2 YYNGEE, per germline. This CDR3 is 16 amino acids long. The CDR3 DNA is TGTGCCAGCAGCGTAGAGGCAGCGGGGGCCAGGGAGACCCAGTACTTC. Translation: CASSVEAAGARETQYF.

The rearrangement uses TRBV2 and TRBJ2-7; 9 bases are shared with TRBD1. V shed 5 bases and J 1 base; nucleotides not matched to a gene: 6. Germline V CDR1 and CDR2: SNHLY, FYNNEI. This CDR3 has 15 residues. The DNA for the CDR3 is TGTGCCAGCAGTCTACAGGGGGCGCGGTCCTACGAGCAGTACTTC. As protein: CASSLQGARSYEQYF.

This clone was counted a single time. V gene TRBV2 combines with J gene TRBJ2-2; 8 positions agree with TRBD2. This CDR3 has 13 residues. Germline loops: CDR1 SNHLY, CDR2 FYNNEI. Germline trimming cut 7 bases from V and 7 bases from J; bases unmatched to any gene: 5. CDR3 loop: CASNGGADGELFF. DNA for the CDR3: TGTGCCAGCAACGGGGGGGCGGACGGGGAGCTGTTTTTT.

As regards this clone: The junction departs from the called germline gene at one end, perhaps through a read error. This chain joins TRBV12-3 or TRBV12-4 and TRBJ1-3; D gene unclear. This CDR3 comprises 13 residues. Here the CDR3 reads CASSLSDYAEAPF. The CDR3 DNA reads as TGTGCCAGCAGTTTATCGGACTACGCAGAGGCACCTTTT.

The CDR3 DNA is TGTGCCAGCAGCTCCGGGGTTGGAAACATTCAGTACTTC. As protein: CASSSGVGNIQYF. The chain recombines TRBV13 with TRBJ2-4, with a weak D call TRBD2 (5 bases). CDR1 and CDR2 (germline): PRHDT, FYEKMQ (reference sequence). V was cut by 4 bases and J by 6 bases, with 10 bases left in between. This CDR3 is built from 13 residues.

The chain carries TRBV2 and TRBJ1-2; D is unclear. CDR1 and CDR2 from the germline V gene are SNHLY and FYNNEI. This CDR3 region has 13 residues. Trimming pared 2 bases from V and 6 bases from J, leaving 10 bases between. The CDR3 nucleotides read TGTGCCAGCAGTGAACAGGTTTTAGATGGCTACACCTTC. Translated, it gives CASSEQVLDGYTF. Full variable domain (missing parts from reference TRBV2 and TRBJ1-2): EPEVTQTPSHQVTQMGQEVILRCVPISNHLYFYWYRQILGQKVEFLVSFYNNEISEKSEIFDDQFSVERPDGSNFTLKIRSTKLEDSAMYFCASSEQVLDGYTFGSGTRLTVV.

The V and J genes are TRBV7-2 and TRBJ2-1, with 8 bases matching TRBD1. V trimming: 2 bases; J trimming: 7 bases; junction bases outside the gene matches: 7. Germline V gene data show CDR1 as SGHTA and CDR2 as FQGNSA. The CDR3 has 15 amino acids. The CDR3 loop reads CASSLFQGAKNEQFF. The CDR3 DNA sequence: TGTGCCAGCAGCTTATTCCAGGGGGCGAAGAATGAGCAGTTCTTC.

V is TRBV5-1 and J is TRBJ2-1, with TRBD2 identical over 8 bases. Germline-derived CDR1 and CDR2 are SGHRS and YFSETQ. This CDR3 is 15 amino acids long. Trimming at V came to 4 bases and at J to 8 bases, leaving 11 bases not matched to a gene. The CDR3 is CASSPRGGAEDEQFF. The CDR3 nucleotides read TGCGCCAGCAGCCCACGGGGGGGGGCCGAGGATGAGCAGTTCTTC.

This clone was seen more than once but under ten times. The chain uses TRBV9 and TRBJ2-5, with 7 bases fitting TRBD1. V lost 0 bases, J lost 4 bases, and 6 bases stayed unmatched. Germline values: CDR1 SGDLS, CDR2 YYNGEE. This CDR3 contains 15 residues. The CDR3 protein is CASSVGSGTAETQYF. The CDR3 coding sequence is TGTGCCAGCAGCGTAGGGTCCGGGACAGCAGAGACCCAGTACTTC.

There are many counts of this clone. The rearrangement joins TRBV6-5 to TRBJ2-1; D remains ambiguous. Per the germline V gene, CDR1 is MNHEY and CDR2 is SVGAGI. V lost 8 bases, J lost 5 bases, and 4 bases lay in between. The CDR3 has 10 amino acids. The CDR3 loop reads CASYHNEQFF. The CDR3, as DNA: TGTGCCAGCTATCACAATGAGCAGTTCTTC.

The chain is built from TRBV7-2 and TRBJ1-2; D remains unclear. Trimming cost V 4 bases and J 5 bases, with 11 bases left between them. Germline V CDR1 and CDR2: SGHTA, FQGNSA. The CDR3 covers 13 residues. CDR3 DNA sequence: TGTGCCAGCAGCTACGGGATGTCTTATGGCTACACCTTC. It yields the protein CASSYGMSYGYTF.

This clone was recorded once. This sequence joins TRBV28 and TRBJ2-2; maybe TRBD1 (6 bases). This CDR3 is built from 15 residues. Germline CDR1 reads MDHEN; CDR2 reads SYDVKM. The V and J ends lost 1 base and 7 bases respectively, with 13 bases between them. CDR3 coding DNA: TGTGCCAGCAGTTTATTTACAGGGTCCGGCGGGGAGCTGTTTTTT. It encodes CASSLFTGSGGELFF.

This chain connects TRBV6-6 to TRBJ1-2, with 9 bases matching TRBD1. Germline V lookup: CDR1 MNHNY, CDR2 SVGAGI (reference sequence). The CDR3 sequence is 16 residues long. V was clipped by 5 bases and J by 4 bases; unmatched bases: 11. The CDR3 DNA follows: TGTGCCAGCAGTCCAAAGAGGGGACAGGGCCCCTATGGCTACACCTTC. Its translation: CASSPKRGQGPYGYTF.

The rearrangement joins TRBV5-1 to TRBJ2-7, with TRBD2 matching 7 bases. The CDR3 has 15 residues. Germline-derived CDR1 and CDR2 are SGHRS and YFSETQ. J gave up 2 bases and V 4 bases, and 9 bases lay outside the gene matches. CDR3 nucleotide sequence: TGCGCCAGCAGCACGGTGGCAGGGACTACCTACGAGCAGTACTTC. This sequence encodes CASSTVAGTTYEQYF.

This clone was recorded many times. This chain connects TRBV28 to TRBJ1-5; D possibly corresponds to TRBD1 (5 bases). The ends were cut back, 5 bases at V and 9 bases at J, with 14 bases in the middle. Germline loops: CDR1 MDHEN, CDR2 SYDVKM. There are 13 residues in the CDR3. The CDR3 spells CASSTDSLGPQHF. CDR3 DNA sequence: TGTGCCAGCAGTACTGACAGTCTAGGGCCCCAGCATTTT.

In DNA, the CDR3 is TGTGCCAGCAGCTTAGGAAGGATTCTGCCTTATGGAGGCAATCAGCCCCAGCATTTT. Translation gives CASSLGRILPYGGNQPQHF. J is TRBJ1-5 and V is TRBV5-6; D gene unclear. Germline CDR1 and CDR2: SGHDT and YYEEEE. The CDR3 spans 19 residues. Trimming cost V 2 bases and J 2 bases, with 23 bases left between them.

The chain recombines TRBV30 with TRBJ1-2; no clear D gene. The germline V gene encodes CDR1 GTSNPN and CDR2 SVGIG (reference sequence). V lost 8 bases and J 6 bases, leaving 13 bases between the germline ends. CDR3 length: 11 amino acids. Written as DNA, the CDR3 is TGTGCCCGAGAATGGGGAGATGGCTACACCTTC. It encodes CAREWGDGYTF.

This sequence joins TRBV2 and TRBJ1-6, with 7 bases lining up with TRBD1. The CDR3 consists of 16 residues. V lost 4 bases to trimming and J lost 0 bases; unmatched junction nucleotides: 3. The germline V gene has CDR1 SNHLY and CDR2 FYNNEI. The CDR3 sequence is CASSVEGASYNSPLHF. DNA of the CDR3: TGTGCCAGCAGTGTCGAGGGGGCCTCCTATAATTCACCCCTCCACTTT.

The genes are TRBV9 and TRBJ1-1; D uncertain. Trimming removed 0 bases at V and 2 bases at J, with 8 bases between. Germline CDR1 and CDR2: SGDLS and YYNGEE. This CDR3 has 14 amino acids. The CDR3 reads CASSVGAANTEAFF. For the CDR3, the DNA is TGTGCCAGCAGCGTAGGGGCAGCTAACACTGAAGCTTTCTTT.

J is TRBJ2-1 and V is TRBV15; possibly TRBD1 for D (9 bases). The V and J ends lost 4 bases and 9 bases respectively, with 25 bases between them. Per the germline V gene, CDR1 is LNHNV and CDR2 is YYDKDF (reference sequence). CDR3 length: 17 residues. In DNA form, the CDR3 reads TGTGCCACCAGCAAGCAGCGGGGGCAAACAGGGGGCGTTGAGCAGTTCTTC. It translates to CATSKQRGQTGGVEQFF.

V and J are TRBV12-3 or TRBV12-4 and TRBJ1-4; D uncertain. V was shortened by 9 bases and J by 2 bases, with 10 bases between the two germline ends. This CDR3 is 13 amino acids long. DNA of the CDR3: TGTGCCAGTACTCGGGGTACTAATGAAAAACTGTTTTTT. It is translated as CASTRGTNEKLFF.

This clone came up once. The chain employs TRBV7-9 and TRBJ2-7; no clear D. Trimming removed 4 bases from V and 3 bases from J, with 7 bases in between. The germline CDR1 and CDR2 sequences are SEHNR and FQNEAQ (reference sequence). This CDR3 has 12 residues. The DNA of the CDR3 is TGTGCCAGCAGCTCTCTTTACTACGAGCAGTACTTC. Encoded protein: CASSSLYYEQYF.

This clone was seen a few times. An end of the junction does not agree with germline; a read error may underlie this. The chain employs TRBV7-2 and TRBJ1-4; a weak D match, TRBD1 (5 bases). The CDR3 has 14 amino acids. Germline CDR1 reads SGHTA; CDR2 reads FQGNSA. The CDR3, as DNA: TGTGCCAGCAGCTTGGGGCTGACTAGTGAAAAACTGTTTTTT. Residues: CASSLGLTSEKLFF.

The chain has TRBV5-1 and TRBJ2-7; the match to TRBD1 covers 7 bases. With V trimmed by 4 bases and J by 2 bases, 12 bases remained unmatched. The CDR3 is 16 amino acids. Per germline, CDR1 SGHRS and CDR2 YFSETQ. The CDR3 DNA follows: TGCGCCAGCAGCCCGTCAGGGGGTGGGACCCCCTACGAGCAGTACTTC. Translating gives CASSPSGGGTPYEQYF.

The CDR3 DNA follows: TGTGCCAGCAGCTTCCCGGGGACATCGCATGGCTACACCTTC. Its protein is CASSFPGTSHGYTF. This sequence joins TRBV11-2 and TRBJ1-2, with D possibly matching TRBD1 (6 bases). The V gene's germline CDR1 is SGHAT and CDR2 FQNNGV. The length of the CDR3 is 14 residues. Trimming removed 3 bases from V and 6 bases from J, with 14 bases in between.

The chain joins TRBV11-2 to TRBJ2-7; TRBD1 matches at 7 bases. Germline V gene data show CDR1 as SGHAT and CDR2 as FQNNGV. V gave up 0 bases and J gave up 5 bases; unmatched junction bases: 7. The CDR3 is 15 amino acids. CDR3 DNA: TGTGCCAGCAGCTTAGACAGGGGGTCCCTCAACGAGCAGTACTTC. Translating gives CASSLDRGSLNEQYF.